These 4 T cell receptor beta chains originate from one sample sequenced in a study of molecular identifiers for immune sequencing clone quantification. MiXCR was run by TCRdb on the PCR reads, yielding one entry per CDR3 protein. Of about 640,000 distinct CDR3 sequences in the sample, around 20% are singletons; the top ten hold roughly 0.9%. Sample: naive CD8+ T cells from blood, with Jurkat cell RNA spiked in. Subset defined: FACS-sorted CD8+CD4-CCR7+CD45RA+ naive T cells. The receptors shown here come from a human donor in good health. Some libraries in this study had Jurkat cell RNA spiked in.

With respect to this clonotype: This clone may be a read error of a much larger clone one base away. DNA for the CDR3: TGTGCCAGTAGTATAGCCCGGCAGGGGAGTCAGCCCCAGCATTTT. Protein product: CASSIARQGSQPQHF. This chain uses TRBV19 with TRBJ1-5, with D possibly being TRBD1 (6 bases). This CDR3 has 15 amino acids. The V gene lost 1 base and the J gene lost 6 bases, with 13 bases spanning the gap. Germline values: CDR1 LNHDA, CDR2 SQIVND (reference sequence).

At least ten counts were recorded for this clonotype. The V and J genes are TRBV29-1 and TRBJ2-7, with D possibly being TRBD1 (6 bases). The germline V gene encodes CDR1 SQVTM and CDR2 ANQGSEA. The germline V and J ends were trimmed by 4 bases and 7 bases, with 17 bases remaining between them. The CDR3 spans 13 residues. The CDR3 region has the DNA TGCAGCGTTGTGGGACACGGAGAAAGGGAGCAGTACTTC. Translating gives CSVVGHGEREQYF.

The table lists this clonotype with many counts. The chain couples TRBV28 to TRBJ2-5; 9 bases align to TRBD1. V gave up 6 bases and J gave up 4 bases; unmatched junction bases: 12. Germline V gene data show CDR1 as MDHEN and CDR2 as SYDVKM. CDR3 length: 16 residues. The chain's CDR3 is CASRQSGTGYPETQYF. CDR3 bases: TGTGCCAGCAGGCAATCCGGGACAGGGTACCCAGAGACCCAGTACTTC.

The sample holds many counts of this clonotype. This sequence joins TRBV4-3 and TRBJ2-7; D possibly corresponds to TRBD1 (5 bases). V was shortened by 0 bases and J by 2 bases, with 20 bases between the two germline ends. Germline CDR1 LGHNA, CDR2 YSLEER. The CDR3 consists of 18 residues. CDR3 residues: CASSQDASRTGIAYEQYF. The DNA of the CDR3 is TGCGCCAGCAGCCAAGATGCCAGCCGAACAGGAATAGCCTACGAGCAGTACTTC.